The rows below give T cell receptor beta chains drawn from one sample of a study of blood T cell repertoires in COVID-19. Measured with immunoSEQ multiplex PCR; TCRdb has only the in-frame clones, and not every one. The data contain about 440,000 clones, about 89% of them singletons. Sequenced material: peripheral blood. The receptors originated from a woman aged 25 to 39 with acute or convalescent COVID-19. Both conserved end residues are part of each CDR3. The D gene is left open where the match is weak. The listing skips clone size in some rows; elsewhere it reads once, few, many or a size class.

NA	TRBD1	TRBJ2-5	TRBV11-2	TGTGCCAGCAGCCGGACAGGGGGCTGGGAGACCCAGTACTTC	CASSRTGGWETQYF
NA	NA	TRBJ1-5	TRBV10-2	TGCGCCAGCAGTGAGGACGGGGGGCGTCAGCCCCAGCATTTT	CASSEDGGRQPQHF
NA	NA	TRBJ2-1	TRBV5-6	TGTGCCAGCAGCTTGGCGGGGATCCCCGGGGAGCAGTTCTTC	CASSLAGIPGEQFF
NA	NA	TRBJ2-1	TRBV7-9	TGTGCCAGCAGCCCCTGGGGGGAACACAATGAGCAGTTCTTC	CASSPWGEHNEQFF
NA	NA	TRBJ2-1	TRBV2	TGTGCCAGCAGTCCCGGGTCGAATAATGAGCAGTTCTTC	CASSPGSNNEQFF
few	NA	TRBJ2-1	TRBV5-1	TGCGCCAGCAGCTTGGGGAGCACTACTTTAGAGCAGTTCTTC	CASSLGSTTLEQFF
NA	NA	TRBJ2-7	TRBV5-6	TGTGCCAGCAGCCGTTTCGGACAGACCTACGAGCAGTACTTC	CASSRFGQTYEQYF
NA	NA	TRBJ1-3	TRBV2	TGTGCCATCGGCCCCGCAGGAGGAAACACCATATATTTT	CAIGPAGGNTIYF
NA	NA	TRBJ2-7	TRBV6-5	TGTGCCAGCAGGACCTCGGCCCAGGAAACCTACGAGCAGTACTTC	CASRTSAQETYEQYF
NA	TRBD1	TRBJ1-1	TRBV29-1	TGCAGCATCGGACAGGGGGACACTGAAGCTTTCTTT	CSIGQGDTEAFF
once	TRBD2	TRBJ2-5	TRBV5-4	TGTGCCAGCAGCATGCTGGGGGGGTCAGAAGAGACCCAGTACTTC	CASSMLGGSEETQYF
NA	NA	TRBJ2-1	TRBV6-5	TGTGCCAGCAGTTTCCCCCCGGGGAACGAGCAGTTCTTC	CASSFPPGNEQFF
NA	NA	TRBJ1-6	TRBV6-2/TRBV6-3	TGTGCCAGCAGTTACTCCCCGTGGCAGCGGTATAATTCACCCCTCCACTTT	CASSYSPWQRYNSPLHF
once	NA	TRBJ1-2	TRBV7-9	TGTGCCAGCAGCCCCCGAGAGCACTATGGCTACACCTTC	CASSPREHYGYTF
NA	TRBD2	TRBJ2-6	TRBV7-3	TGTGCCAGCAGCTTAAGGTTGATCACTAGCGGGGACTTCTCTGGGGCCAACGTCCTGACTTTC	CASSLRLITSGDFSGANVLTF
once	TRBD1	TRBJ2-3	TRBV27	TGTGCCAGCAGTCCTGGGACAGTACCAGATACGCAGTATTTT	CASSPGTVPDTQYF
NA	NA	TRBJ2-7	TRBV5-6	TGTGCCAGCAGCTTGGACAGGGCCGAGCAGTACTTC	CASSLDRAEQYF